A selection of T cell receptor beta chains follows, all from one sample in a study of T cell repertoires in cytomegalovirus infection. Their target antigens are unknown. Using its own MiXCR run on the reads, TCRdb lists one record per CDR3 protein. The table lists fewer than 1,000,000 distinct CDR3 sequences, 30% to 40% of them singletons. The sequencing here drew on cultured CD8+ T cells from PBMCs, taken from culture after CMV antigen stimulation. These receptor sequences come from a human donor in good health (CMV status not recorded). Some clones in this sample may be carry-over from other donors' samples. Each CDR3 is given without its conserved first and last residue.

TRBV27	TRBJ2-1	ASTVLGRGPNEQF
TRBV7-6	TRBJ1-1	ASSLTQGDTEAF
TRBV12-3/TRBV12-4	TRBJ2-5	ASSSWDSKETQY
TRBV7-9	TRBJ2-7	ASSSPLYFYEQY
TRBV7-9	TRBJ2-1	ASSLEFGQGGYEQF
TRBV7-9	TRBJ1-4	ASSLGIGRGRINEKLF
TRBV27	TRBJ1-1	ASSPFQYRRNTEAF
TRBV6-2/TRBV6-3	TRBJ2-2	ASPDSTGELF
TRBV19	TRBJ1-5	ASSLGDTDNKH
TRBV7-3	TRBJ2-3	ASSIGTGGTDTQY
TRBV20-1	TRBJ2-7	SARPRGGFEQY
TRBV5-1	TRBJ2-2	ASSLGSFGGNTGELF
TRBV6-1	TRBJ2-1	ASAGQRRDEQF
TRBV19	TRBJ1-3	ASIPPRYSGNTIY
TRBV15	TRBJ1-4	ATSRFLEEGQPNEKLF
TRBV6-1	TRBJ1-2	ASSKRRQPPNYGYT
TRBV5-5	TRBJ1-5	ASRRDGSNQPQH
TRBV10-3	TRBJ1-3	AISESLRSGNTIY
TRBV4-3	TRBJ2-3	ASSQDRSGVLTDTQY
TRBV7-6	TRBJ1-3	ASSLPRNRQDSGNTIY
TRBV6-8	TRBJ1-5	ASRQGSYVSNQPQH
TRBV7-3	TRBJ2-3	ASSEPGLSGVDTLY
TRBV14	TRBJ1-2	ASSQVLTGGPYGYT
TRBV28	TRBJ2-1	ASSLFTRARQF
TRBV19	TRBJ2-7	ASSISPYEQY
TRBV9	TRBJ2-3	ASSAVAGDVSDTQY